Listed here are 21 T cell receptor beta chains from one sample, sequenced in a study of neurological immune-mediated disorders. TCRdb reprocessed the 5' RACE reads with MiXCR, giving one entry per CDR3 protein. The sample contains about 20,000 distinct CDR3 sequences, 2.6% of which appear only once. The sample comprised PBMCs. All receptors derive from a woman between 18 and 29 years old with multiple sclerosis.

This clonotype was recorded at least ten times. The chain uses TRBV3-1 and TRBJ1-5, with D perhaps TRBD1 (5 bases). Germline CDR1 LGHDT, CDR2 YNNKEL (reference sequence). Trimming stripped 1 base from V and 2 bases from J, with 6 bases between. This CDR3 contains 14 residues. The CDR3 loop is CASSQGDRNQPQHF. The CDR3, as DNA: TGTGCCAGCAGCCAAGGGGACCGCAATCAGCCCCAGCATTTT.

This chain links TRBV20-1 with TRBJ1-1, with a weak D call TRBD1 (6 bases). Germline V gives CDR1 DFQATT, CDR2 SNEGSKA (reference sequence). The CDR3 sequence is 13 residues long. Trimming removed 3 bases at V and 2 bases at J, with 10 bases between. For the CDR3, the DNA is TGCAGTGCTAGCCACAGGGACAACACTGAAGCTTTCTTT. It specifies CSASHRDNTEAFF.

In its sample, this clonotype was seen a few times. CDR3 coding DNA: TGTGCCAGCAGCTTAGACAGGGCCACAGATACGCAGTATTTT. It is translated as CASSLDRATDTQYF. The rearrangement uses TRBV7-2 and TRBJ2-3, with TRBD1 as a possible D gene (6 bases). The CDR3 covers 14 residues. Germline V CDR1 and CDR2: SGHTA, FQGNSA. V lost 1 base, J lost 2 bases, and 7 bases lay in between.

Ten or more counts support this clonotype. The chain is built from TRBV20-1 and TRBJ2-1; no clear D gene. Trimming removed 6 bases at V and 6 bases at J, with 12 bases between. CDR3 size: 12 residues. Per the germline V gene, CDR1 is DFQATT and CDR2 is SNEGSKA (reference sequence). CDR3 DNA: TGCAGTGCAGAAGAGGTTCCCAATGAGCAGTTCTTC. Residues: CSAEEVPNEQFF.

Many counts were recorded for this clonotype. The chain is built from TRBV24-1 and TRBJ2-5; D is possibly TRBD1 (6 bases). CDR1 and CDR2 (germline): KGHDR, SFDVKD. This CDR3 has 13 amino acids. The V end lost 7 bases, the J end lost 2 bases, and 10 bases lay between the germline ends. The CDR3 is CATRDSGQETQYF. CDR3 DNA sequence: TGTGCCACCAGGGACAGTGGACAAGAGACCCAGTACTTC.

This clonotype rates as medium-sized (0.01 to 0.1%). This rearrangement joins TRBV12-3 or TRBV12-4 to TRBJ2-6, with D perhaps TRBD1 (5 bases). The CDR3 is 14 residues long. Trimming cost V 8 bases and J 0 bases, with 8 bases left between them. CDR3 nucleotides: TGTGCCAGCCTAGACAGCTCTGGGGCCAACGTCCTGACTTTC. Its protein is CASLDSSGANVLTF.

This clonotype has ten or more counts. V and J are TRBV12-3 or TRBV12-4 and TRBJ2-5, with TRBD2 as a possible D gene (5 bases). The CDR3 consists of 12 residues. V shed 6 bases and J shed 5 bases, with 10 bases lying between them. CDR3 nucleotide sequence: TGTGCCAGCAGGACCACGGGGGAGACCCAGTACTTC. Its translation is CASRTTGETQYF.

At least ten counts were recorded for this clonotype. This sequence joins TRBV7-2 and TRBJ2-3, with D possibly TRBD1 on 5 matching bases. CDR3 length: 14 residues. Per germline, CDR1 SGHTA and CDR2 FQGNSA. Deletions cut 5 bases from V and 4 bases from J, with 13 bases between. The CDR3 DNA follows: TGTGCCAGCAGCCGCGACAGTTGGGCAGATACGCAGTATTTT. Protein: CASSRDSWADTQYF. The variable domain in full, completed from reference TRBV7-2 and TRBJ2-3, reads GAGVSQSPSNKVTEKGKDVELRCDPISGHTALYWYRQSLGQGLEFLIYFQGNSAPDKSGLPSDRFSAERTGGSVSTLTIQRTQQEDSAVYLCASSRDSWADTQYFGPGTRLTVL.

This clonotype was seen at least ten times. The DNA for the CDR3 is TGCAGTGCCAACTCGGGCAGGGGGGACAATGAGCAGTTCTTC. Protein sequence: CSANSGRGDNEQFF. V and J are TRBV20-1 and TRBJ2-1; a weak D match, TRBD1 (7 bases). The CDR3 totals 14 residues. The germline V gene encodes CDR1 DFQATT and CDR2 SNEGSKA (reference sequence). Between the trimmed V and J ends, which lost 6 bases and 5 bases, there was a span of 17 bases.

The table lists this clonotype with many counts. The gene calls are TRBV20-1 and TRBJ2-5; D gene unclear. CDR1 and CDR2 (germline): DFQATT, SNEGSKA (reference sequence). This CDR3 is 13 amino acids long. The CDR3 nucleotides are TGCAGCCCGATTCGGACGGAAGGGGAGACCCAGTACTTC. Residues: CSPIRTEGETQYF.

This clonotype was found once. It is unclear where the CDR3 begins or ends on the DNA, so no DNA is shown, and the CDR3 is as TCRdb lists it. The rearrangement uses TRBV7-5 and TRBJ2-1; TRBD1, the table's D call, lacks a check against the DNA. TRBV7-5 is a known pseudogene. The CDR3 has 20 residues if both end residues are counted. The CDR3 is CISVPEAPPSYRGITDEQFF.

This clonotype showed up many times. The V and J genes are TRBV15 and TRBJ2-1; TRBD2 matches at 10 bases. V trimming: 0 bases; J trimming: 6 bases; junction bases outside the gene matches: 8. Germline loops: CDR1 LNHNV, CDR2 YYDKDF (reference sequence). CDR3 size: 17 residues. CDR3 residues: CATSRDPIAGGANEQFF. CDR3 sequence (DNA): TGTGCCACCAGCAGAGATCCGATAGCGGGGGGAGCCAATGAGCAGTTCTTC.

This clonotype appeared many times. J is TRBJ2-3 and V is TRBV28; D possibly uses TRBD1 or TRBD2 (6 bases each). Trimming left V 2 bases short and J 2 bases short, with 17 bases between. The CDR3 is 17 residues long. Germline V CDR1 and CDR2: MDHEN, SYDVKM. This chain's CDR3 is CASSLNIRGRDTDTQYF. For the CDR3, the DNA is TGTGCCAGCAGTTTAAATATTCGGGGGCGCGACACAGATACGCAGTATTTT.

This clonotype was recorded at least ten times. The chain has TRBV12-3 or TRBV12-4 and TRBJ1-2, with D uncertain. The CDR3 extends over 15 amino acids. Trimming cost V 3 bases and J 0 bases, with 11 bases left between them. For the CDR3, the DNA is TGTGCCAGCAGTTTTAGGCAGATAACTAACTATGGCTACACCTTC. Its protein is CASSFRQITNYGYTF.

This clonotype has ten or more counts. An end of the junction does not agree with germline; a read error may underlie this. The chain employs TRBV7-6 and TRBJ1-6; D unresolved. The germline gives CDR1 SGHVS, CDR2 FNYEAQ. There are 14 residues in the CDR3. The DNA for the CDR3 is TGTGCCAGCAGCTTGGGTCCTAATAATTCACCCCTCAACTTT. Its translation: CASSLGPNNSPLNF.

The table lists this clonotype with many counts. The V and J genes are TRBV12-3 or TRBV12-4 and TRBJ2-1; D gene unclear. The CDR3 sequence is 11 residues long. The V gene lost 6 bases and the J gene lost 5 bases, with 5 bases spanning the gap. CDR3 nucleotides: TGTGCCAGCAGCCGAGACAATGAGCAGTTCTTC. It translates to CASSRDNEQFF.

This clonotype was detected many times. V and J are TRBV20-1 and TRBJ2-3; 8 bases fit TRBD1. This CDR3 has 14 amino acids. Germline CDR1 reads DFQATT; CDR2 reads SNEGSKA (reference sequence). With 5 bases clipped from V and 3 bases from J, the junction kept 7 bases outside the gene matches. Here the CDR3 DNA reads TGCAGTGCTGAACGACAGGGGCTGACAGATACGCAGTATTTT. Protein: CSAERQGLTDTQYF.

There are many counts of this clonotype. The chain employs TRBV5-1 and TRBJ1-2; D remains ambiguous. Germline lookup yields CDR1 SGHRS and CDR2 YFSETQ. V shed 1 base and J shed 4 bases, with 11 bases lying between them. The CDR3 covers 14 residues. The CDR3 bases are TGCGCCAGCAGCTTGAATCGGGTCCCCTATGGCTACACCTTC. It is translated as CASSLNRVPYGYTF. Full variable domain (missing parts from reference TRBV5-1 and TRBJ1-2): KAGVTQTPRYLIKTRGQQVTLSCSPISGHRSVSWYQQTPGQGLQFLFEYFSETQRNKGNFPGRFSGRQFSNSRSEMNVSTLELGDSALYLCASSLNRVPYGYTFGSGTRLTVV.

This clonotype has a count of ten or more. The genes are TRBV7-6 and TRBJ1-4; 10 bases map to TRBD1. Trimming removed 1 base from V and 7 bases from J; junction bases left unmatched: 0. Looked up from germline, CDR1 is SGHVS and CDR2 is FNYEAQ. There are 14 residues in the CDR3. This CDR3 is CASSLGTGGEKLFF. CDR3 DNA sequence: TGTGCCAGCAGCTTAGGGACAGGGGGTGAAAAACTGTTTTTT.

In its sample, this clonotype was seen many times. The chain combines TRBV13 with TRBJ2-1; 10 bases are shared with TRBD2. The V gene end was trimmed by 4 bases and the J gene end by 5 bases; junction bases not matched to a gene: 5. CDR3 length: 15 residues. Germline values: CDR1 PRHDT, CDR2 FYEKMQ (reference sequence). The CDR3 DNA sequence: TGTGCCAGCAGCTCGGGACTAGCGAGAAACAATGAGCAGTTCTTC. Translating gives CASSSGLARNNEQFF.

This clonotype came up a few times. Because it lacks the conserved phenylalanine or tryptophan at the end, this CDR3 is likely a read error. The gene calls are TRBV20-1 and TRBJ2-7; 7 bases agree with TRBD1. Germline CDR1 reads DFQATT; CDR2 reads SNEGSKA (reference sequence). Losses at the gene ends were 8 bases for V and 7 bases for J; bases not matched to a gene: 11. The CDR3 is made up of 12 amino acids. The CDR3: CSPPGQAGEQYI. CDR3 nucleotides: TGCAGTCCGCCCGGACAGGCTGGGGAGCAGTACATC.